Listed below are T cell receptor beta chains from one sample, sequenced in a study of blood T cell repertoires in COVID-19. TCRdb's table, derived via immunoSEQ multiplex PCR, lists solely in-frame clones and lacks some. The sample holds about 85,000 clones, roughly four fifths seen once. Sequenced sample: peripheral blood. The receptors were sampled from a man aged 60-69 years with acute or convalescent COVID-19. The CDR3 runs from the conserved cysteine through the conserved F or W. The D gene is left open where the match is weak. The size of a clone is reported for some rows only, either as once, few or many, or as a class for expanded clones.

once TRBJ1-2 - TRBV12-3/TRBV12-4 TGTGCCATTAGACAGGCTACCAACTATGGCTACACCTTC CAIRQATNYGYTF
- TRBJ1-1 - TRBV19 TGTGCCAGTAGTTTAACAGGGATCCGTATGAACACTGAAGCTTTCTTT CASSLTGIRMNTEAFF
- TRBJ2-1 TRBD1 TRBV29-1 TGCAGCTTCCGGGACAGAACCTCCTCCTACAATGAGCAGTTCTTC CSFRDRTSSYNEQFF
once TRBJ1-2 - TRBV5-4 TGTGCCAGCAGCTTAGGCCAGGGGTTGAACTCAGCTAACTATGGCTACACCTTC CASSLGQGLNSANYGYTF
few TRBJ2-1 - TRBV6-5 TGTGCCAGCAGATTTGGGACACGCAGTGAGCAGTTCTTC CASRFGTRSEQFF
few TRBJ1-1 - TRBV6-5 TGTGCCAGCAAACTAGGGGGGGGCTCGGGCACTGAAGCTTTCTTT CASKLGGGSGTEAFF
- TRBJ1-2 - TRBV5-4 TGTGCCAGCAGCTTGGCCCCAGGGGGCTACACCTTC CASSLAPGGYTF
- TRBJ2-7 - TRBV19 TGTGCCAGTACCTCAGGCTACGAGCAGTACTTC CASTSGYEQYF
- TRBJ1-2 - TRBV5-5 TGTGCCAGCAGGGCCGACTATGGCTACACCTTC CASRADYGYTF
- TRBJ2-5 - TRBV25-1 TGTGCCAGCAGTGATCCAGGGGCGACGGAGACCCAGTACTTC CASSDPGATETQYF
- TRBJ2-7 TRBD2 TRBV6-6 TGTGCCAGCAGTTCCTCGGGGACTAGCGACGGCGAGCAGTACTTC CASSSSGTSDGEQYF
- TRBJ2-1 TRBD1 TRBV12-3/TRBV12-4 TGTGCCAGCGGGACAGACGTTTACAATGAGCAGTTCTTC CASGTDVYNEQFF
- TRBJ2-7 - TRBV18 TGTGCCAGCTCAGACAGCTACGAGCAGTACTTC CASSDSYEQYF
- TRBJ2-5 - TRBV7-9 TGTGCCAGCAGCTTAGATTGGGGCGAGACCCAGTACTTC CASSLDWGETQYF
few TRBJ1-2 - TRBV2 TGTGCCAGTTCCGTGGGCTTATTTGGCTACACCTTC CASSVGLFGYTF
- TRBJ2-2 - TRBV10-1 TGCGCCAGCAGGGAAGATAGACAATTTACCGGGGAGCTGTTTTTT CASREDRQFTGELFF
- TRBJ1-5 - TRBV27 TGTGCCAGCAGTTTAATAGGGGGGGGCAACAATCAGCCCCAGCATTTT CASSLIGGGNNQPQHF
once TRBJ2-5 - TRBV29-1 TGCAGCGTTCGGACAACACAAGAGACCCAGTACTTC CSVRTTQETQYF
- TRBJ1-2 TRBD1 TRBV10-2 TGCGCCAGCAGAGGACAGGGTCCCTATGGCTACACCTTC CASRGQGPYGYTF
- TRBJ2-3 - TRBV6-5 TGTGCCAGCAGTCGGACTTCTAGCACAGATACGCAGTATTTT CASSRTSSTDTQYF
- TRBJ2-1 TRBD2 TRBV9 TGTGCCAGCAGCGTAAATATAGCGGGGATGAACAATGAGCAGTTCTTC CASSVNIAGMNNEQFF
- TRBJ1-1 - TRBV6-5 TGTGCCAGCAGATCGACAGGGAACACTGAAGCTTTCTTT CASRSTGNTEAFF
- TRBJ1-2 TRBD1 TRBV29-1 TGCAGCGCACAAACGGGACAGGGGAAACATGGCTACACCTTC CSAQTGQGKHGYTF
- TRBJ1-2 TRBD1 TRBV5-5 TGTGCCAGCAGTCGGGGGACAGACAGGGGTTATGGCTACACCTTC CASSRGTDRGYGYTF
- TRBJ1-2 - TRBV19 TGTGCCAGTAGTCTCAAGACCGCAGGGAGGAAGAGCTACACCTTC CASSLKTAGRKSYTF
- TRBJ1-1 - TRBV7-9 TGTGCCAGCAGCGTCGGGAATGCTGAAGCTTTCTTT CASSVGNAEAFF
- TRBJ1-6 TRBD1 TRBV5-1 TGCGCCAGCAGCTCCCAAGGACAGGGGGCTACTTCACCCCTCCACTTT CASSSQGQGATSPLHF
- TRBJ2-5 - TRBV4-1 TGCGCCAGCAGTAGGCTCCCAGGGGAGACCCAGTACTTC CASSRLPGETQYF
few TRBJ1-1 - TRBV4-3 TGCGCCAGCAGCCTAGGGGTAAACACTGAAGCTTTCTTT CASSLGVNTEAFF
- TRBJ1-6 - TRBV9 TGTGCCAGCAGCGCGGGGGATTCACCCCTCCACTTT CASSAGDSPLHF
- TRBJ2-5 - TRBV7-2 TGTGCCAGCAGCTTAGTTTACTTCGGCCAAGAGACCCAGTACTTC CASSLVYFGQETQYF
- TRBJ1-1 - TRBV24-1 TGTGCCACCAGTGGGGCCATGAACACTGAAGCTTTCTTT CATSGAMNTEAFF
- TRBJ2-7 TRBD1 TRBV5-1 TGCGCCAGCAGCGAGGACAGGGTGGCCTCCTACGAGCAGTACTTC CASSEDRVASYEQYF
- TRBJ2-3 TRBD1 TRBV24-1 TGTGCCACCAGTGATTGGTGGCAGGGGGCAGATACGCAGTATTTT CATSDWWQGADTQYF
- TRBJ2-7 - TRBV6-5 TGTGCCAGCAGTTACTCCCAGGGGTCCCACGAGCAGTACTTC CASSYSQGSHEQYF
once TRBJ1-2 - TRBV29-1 TGCAGCGCAACCGGGACACCACCTAACTATGGCTACACCTTC CSATGTPPNYGYTF
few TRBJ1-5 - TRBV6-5 TGTGCCAGCAGGCGGGGAGGGAGCAATCAGCCCCAGCATTTT CASRRGGSNQPQHF
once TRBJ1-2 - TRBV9 TGTGCCAGCAGTCGAGACACTGGACTAGTCTATGGCTACACCTTC CASSRDTGLVYGYTF
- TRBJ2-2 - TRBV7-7 TGTGCCAGCAGCTTAGCGGGGGGGAACACCGGGGAGCTGTTTTTT CASSLAGGNTGELFF
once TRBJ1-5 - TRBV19 TGTGCCAGTAGTATCACAGGATGGAACAATCAGCCCCAGCATTTT CASSITGWNNQPQHF
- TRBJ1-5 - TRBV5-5 TGTGCCAGCAGCTTTGACAGCTACAATCAGCCCCAGCATTTT CASSFDSYNQPQHF
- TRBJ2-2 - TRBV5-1 TGCGCCAGCAGCCAAACCGAGGGAGTAGGGGAGCTGTTTTTT CASSQTEGVGELFF
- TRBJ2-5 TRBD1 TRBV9 TGTGCCAGCAGCGAGACGCCGGGACAGGGGTGGGAGACCCAGTACTTC CASSETPGQGWETQYF
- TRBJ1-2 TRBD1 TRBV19 TGTGCCAGTAGTCTAGAGGACAGGACCTATGGCTACACCTTC CASSLEDRTYGYTF
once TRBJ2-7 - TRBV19 TGTGCCAGTAGTTCAACGTCGGCCAGGGTCGAGCAGTACTTC CASSSTSARVEQYF
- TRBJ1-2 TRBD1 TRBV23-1 TGCGCCAGCAGTCAAGGGACAGGGGGCGGTTATGGCTACACCTTC CASSQGTGGGYGYTF